The present TCR beta chain was sequenced within a study of shared clonotypes between healthy human individuals. The CDR3 is made up of 16 amino acids. The germline V gene has CDR1 MDHEN and CDR2 SYDVKM. V was shortened by 3 bases and J by 5 bases, with 20 bases between the two germline ends. Only in-frame clones appear in the TCRdb table, and some are missing; sequencing was by immunoSEQ multiplex PCR. The repertoire holds around 2.5 million clones, with over 85% as singletons. The sequenced sample consisted of naive CD4+ T cells from PBMCs. The subset is: CD45RA+ positively selected. The receptor comes from a man aged 18-30 years in good health. Some clones in this sample may be carry-over from other donors' samples. This chain links TRBV28 with TRBJ2-7; possibly TRBD2 for D (6 bases). In DNA, the CDR3 is TGTGCCAGCAGTTTGTGGGCGGGATCTGTACTCAACGAGCAGTACTTC. Its protein is CASSLWAGSVLNEQYF.